This TCR beta chain was retrieved from a study of cytomegalovirus exposure and HLA in healthy donors (dated by TCRdb to about 2017). Study-wide context: According to a later analysis, one platform produced both the 100 to 150 validation repertoires and the 666 repertoires of the first cohort. The aim of the study was to test whether cataloging public T cell receptors could identify signatures of past pathogen exposure. A separate validation cohort of 90 to 150 different subjects was used in addition to the roughly 700-subject first cohort. To predict cytomegalovirus infection status, the study brought together high-throughput TCR immunosequencing, statistical association of individual TCRs with disease status, and machine learning. Study-wide findings and limitations: In both the original and validation cohorts, the classifier was reported to diagnose cytomegalovirus status with high specificity and sensitivity. In the study, 150 to 200 TCR beta chains were listed as associated with cytomegalovirus. In vitro tests confirmed that three of the cytomegalovirus-associated TCR beta chains recognize cytomegalovirus antigens. A later analysis lacked HLA typing for the validation cohort, so it scored co-occurrence in that cohort across all 130 or so repertoires. According to the authors, the approach could potentially be generalized to other disease states and immunological phenotypes. Subsequent analysis determined that TCRs grouped into clusters in the first cohort also showed a tendency toward co-occurrence across the 120 validation repertoires, and approximately 94% of cluster scores exceeded 0. While some public TCRs were present in many individuals, most TCR sequences turned up only very rarely across donors.

Libraries were made using the immunoSEQ multiplex PCR assay. The paper's processing steps were these. A statistical classification framework was built for diagnosing cytomegalovirus status from the catalog of TCR beta chain sequences. Sourced from immuneACCESS, this table was stored by TCRdb with only in-frame sequences that have V and J called. A share of the clones is absent; for the studies checked, an unresolved V gene accounts for under half, and the remainder has no known explanation. For V, J and clone size, that table is used; D and trimming come from the DNA. The sample yields 220,000 or so clones; approximately 90% were counted once. Clones ranked in the top ten supply more than 1% of the sample. As to this clone: The antigen it recognizes is unknown. Per-base qualities were not stored, and no clone one base away is much larger.

The donors were included in the validation cohort of 130 or so subjects, a group kept apart from the roughly 670-subject first cohort. V trim: 2 bases; J trim: 9 bases; unmatched bases: 10. From the cysteine through the phenylalanine, the CDR3 covers 15 amino acids. The CDR3 DNA has 45 bases and is translated from base 1. The germline V gene yields SNHLY for CDR1 and FYNNEI for CDR2. The specimen sequenced was PBMCs. This chain is built from TRBV2 and TRBJ2-1, and 7 junction bases match TRBD2. The source is a woman aged 18-35 years in good health and CMV-seronegative. CDR3 sequence: CASSEFFAGEAEQFF. The base sequence is TGTGCCAGCAGTGAATTTTTCGCGGGAGAGGCTGAGCAGTTCTTC.